One sample yielded the 13 T cell receptor beta chains listed below, sequenced in a study of T cell clonality in common variable immunodeficiency. Study-wide findings and caveats: In common variable immunodeficiency, TCR beta chains reportedly carried fewer deletions and N-nucleotide insertions.

Data came from immunoSEQ multiplex PCR; TCRdb stores just in-frame clones and leaves some out. The sample was found to contain about 16,000 clones, and every one recurs. These receptors lack a known antigen. Sequencing was carried out using peripheral blood mononuclear cells. The receptors originated from a human donor with common variable immunodeficiency.

This clone appeared a few times. Read data end 3 residues before the CDR3 end; the end is taken from the germline J gene. The gene calls are TRBV7-3 and TRBJ2-7, with 7 bases matching TRBD1. CDR1 and CDR2 from the germline V gene are SGHTA and FQGTGA. The CDR3 runs 13 residues. The V segment lost 4 bases and the J segment 6 bases; nucleotides outside the gene matches: 6. The part of the CDR3 DNA that was read is TGTGCCAGCAGCTCGACAGGGTCAGGCGAG. It translates to CASSSTGSGE. The whole CDR3 sequence reads CASSSTGSGEQYF.

There are many counts of this clone. The read halts 3 residues ahead of the CDR3 end, with the missing end drawn from the germline J gene. The V gene is TRBV18, the J gene TRBJ2-1; 8 bases are a match to TRBD2. Germline values: CDR1 KGHSH, CDR2 LQKENI. The CDR3 extends over 15 amino acids. After removal of 2 bases from V and 7 bases from J, the junction contained 7 bases not matched to a gene. The covered CDR3 bases are TGTGCCAGCTCACCATGGAGGACTAGCTCGAATGAG. This translates into CASSPWRTSSNE. The CDR3 reads in full as CASSPWRTSSNEQFF. Using reference TRBV18 and TRBJ2-1 for the parts outside the CDR3, the full variable domain is NAGVMQNPRHLVRRRGQEARLRCSPMKGHSHVYWYRQLPEEGLKFMVYLQKENIIDESGMPKERFSAEFPKEGPSILRIQQVVRGDSAAYFCASSPWRTSSNEQFFGPGTRLTVL.

This clone was seen at least ten times. The read halts 3 residues ahead of the CDR3 end, with the missing end drawn from the germline J gene. The chain is built from TRBV18 and TRBJ2-3; D gene uncertain. The ends were cut back, 5 bases at V and 0 bases at J, with 15 bases in the middle. This CDR3 is 16 amino acids long. Per germline, CDR1 KGHSH and CDR2 LQKENI. The CDR3 here is CASSTTITSSTDTQYF. Incomplete CDR3 DNA: TGTGCCAGCTCAACAACTATTACTTCTAGCACAGATACG.

There are a few counts of this clone. The DNA ends 3 residues before the CDR3 does, and the rest of the CDR3 is filled in from the germline J gene. The chain is built from TRBV18 and TRBJ1-5, with D possibly TRBD1 on 6 matching bases. V gave up 3 bases and J gave up 4 bases, with 10 bases separating them. In germline, CDR1 is KGHSH, CDR2 LQKENI. CDR3 length: 14 amino acids. The CDR3 loop reads CASSPGQKNQPQHF. The sequenced part of the CDR3 DNA is TGTGCCAGCTCACCCGGACAGAAAAATCAGCCC.

CDR3 in amino acids: CASSPIGAGGNQPQHF. CDR3 bases read: TGTGCCAGCTCACCAATTGGGGCGGGGGGCAATCAGCCC. V and J are TRBV18 and TRBJ1-5; possible D gene TRBD1, 5 bases. The read terminates 3 residues before the CDR3 end, so the remaining end is supplied by the germline J gene. CDR1 and CDR2 (germline): KGHSH, LQKENI. The CDR3 totals 16 residues. Trimming removed 2 bases at V and 2 bases at J, with 13 bases between.

This clone occurred many times. The DNA read from the CDR3 is TGTGCCAGCACCCTGGGGGGTGGCACAGATACG. As protein: CASTLGGGTDT. The full CDR3 is CASTLGGGTDTQYF. This chain uses TRBV6-2 or TRBV6-3 with TRBJ2-3, with D perhaps TRBD2 (6 bases). The observed sequence ends 3 residues before the CDR3 terminus, with the missing tail filled in from the germline J gene. The germline V gene has CDR1 MNHEY and CDR2 SVGEGT. V lost 7 bases, J lost 1 base, and 12 bases lay in between. This CDR3 has 14 amino acids.

This clone was picked up many times. The DNA ends 3 residues before the CDR3 does, and the rest of the CDR3 is filled in from the germline J gene. This sequence joins TRBV24-1 and TRBJ2-5; TRBD2 agrees at 11 bases. Germline V CDR1 and CDR2: KGHDR, SFDVKD. The CDR3 loop spans 16 amino acids. The V segment lost 3 bases and the J segment 2 bases; nucleotides outside the gene matches: 4. The covered CDR3 bases are TGTGCCACCAGTGATCGGGGACTAGCGGCTCAAGAGACC. The encoded protein is CATSDRGLAAQET. The entire CDR3 protein reads CATSDRGLAAQETQYF.

As regards this clone: The CDR3 goes on 3 residues after the read ends, and that part is filled in from the germline J gene. The V call is TRBV5-6, the J call TRBJ2-1; 7 bases are shared with TRBD2. Germline CDR1 and CDR2: SGHDT and YYEEEE. Trimming removed 0 bases from V and 3 bases from J; junction bases left unmatched: 3. This CDR3 has 15 residues. The CDR3: CASSLEAGVYNEQFF. The sequenced CDR3 bases are TGTGCCAGCAGCTTGGAGGCGGGGGTCTACAATGAG.

This clone showed up just a few times. The read falls 3 residues short of the CDR3 end, and the missing part is taken from the germline J gene. The V and J genes are TRBV18 and TRBJ2-1; TRBD1 matches at 8 bases. The CDR3 length is 15 residues. Unmatched junction bases numbered 9, after V lost 5 bases and J lost 6 bases. From germline, CDR1 is KGHSH and CDR2 LQKENI. The sequenced CDR3 bases are TGTGCCAGCTCATTACAGACAGGGGCGAGCAATGAG. Its protein is CASSLQTGASNE. From start to end, the CDR3 is CASSLQTGASNEQFF.

This clone has only a few counts. The CDR3 goes on 3 residues after the read ends, and that part is filled in from the germline J gene. The chain carries TRBV7-2 and TRBJ2-4; the match to TRBD2 covers 9 bases. The germline gives CDR1 SGHTA, CDR2 FQGNSA. The CDR3 has 15 residues. The V segment lost 5 bases and the J segment 1 base; nucleotides outside the gene matches: 3. The DNA read from the CDR3 is TGTGCCAGCAGCCCTAGCGGGACTGCCAAAAACATT. This gives the protein CASSPSGTAKNI. The CDR3, in full, reads CASSPSGTAKNIQYF.

This clone is classed as medium-sized. The read gets to within 3 residues of the CDR3 end, and the germline J gene fills in the rest. The genes are TRBV9 and TRBJ2-4, with 8 bases aligning to TRBD2. V lost 0 bases, J lost 9 bases, and 8 bases stayed unmatched. Germline V gene data show CDR1 as SGDLS and CDR2 as YYNGEE. There are 15 residues in the CDR3. The sequenced CDR3 bases are TGTGCCAGCAGCGTAGAACTAGCGGATGGGGGCATT. It encodes CASSVELADGGI. The whole CDR3 reads CASSVELADGGIQYF.

This clone has just a few counts. The missing CDR3 end, 3 residues past where the read stops, is filled in from the germline J gene. The chain couples TRBV7-8 to TRBJ2-2; 8 nucleotides align to TRBD2. CDR1 is SGHVS, CDR2 FQNEAQ, per germline. Trimming took 5 bases from V and 2 from J; bases not matched to a gene: 7. The CDR3 runs 16 residues. CDR3: CASSPTSAANTGELFF. The CDR3 DNA, read in part, is TGTGCCAGCAGCCCGACTAGCGCGGCAAACACCGGGGAG. The whole variable domain, remainder taken from reference TRBV7-8 and TRBJ2-2, is GAGVSQSPRYKVAKRGQDVALRCDPISGHVSLFWYQQALGQGPEFLTYFQNEAQLDKSGLPSDRFFAERPEGSVSTLKIQRTQQEDSAVYLCASSPTSAANTGELFFGEGSRLTVL.

In this sample, this clone turned up many times. The read is 3 residues too short to cover the CDR3 end, so that end is filled in from the germline J gene. This chain connects TRBV20-1 to TRBJ2-5, with 12 bases aligning to TRBD2. Unmatched junction bases numbered 10, after V lost 4 bases and J lost 4 bases. This CDR3 has 16 residues. The V gene's germline CDR1 is DFQATT and CDR2 SNEGSKA (reference sequence). CDR3 bases read: TGCAGTGCTAACCCAGGAACTAGCGGGAGGCGAGAGACC. Residues: CSANPGTSGRRET. The full CDR3 protein is CSANPGTSGRRETQYF.